This passage covers 7 T cell receptor beta chains from one sample sequenced in a study of cytomegalovirus exposure and HLA in healthy donors. The PCR ran on 60 Vbeta and 13 Jbeta primers. Some clones are missing from TCRdb's copy, which holds only in-frame ones; the method was immunoSEQ multiplex PCR. The listing contains tens of thousands of clones. The sequencing sample was made of PBMCs. Receptors originate from a woman in her fifties or sixties in good health and CMV-seronegative.

V is TRBV28 and J is TRBJ2-3, with D perhaps matching TRBD1 (6 bases). The germline V gene has CDR1 MDHEN and CDR2 SYDVKM. The germline V and J ends were trimmed by 6 bases and 1 base, with 11 bases remaining between them. The CDR3 contains 14 residues. CDR3 sequence (DNA): TGTGCCAGCAGACTGGACAGCGGCACAGATACGCAGTATTTT. Translation: CASRLDSGTDTQYF.

The chain has TRBV12-2 and TRBJ2-5; TRBD2 was called by the table and not checked on the DNA. TRBV12-2 is a pseudogene segment. The CDR3 loop spans 18 amino acids. The CDR3 protein is CASRLVRIAGPGGETQYF. For the CDR3, the DNA is TGTGCAAGTCGCTTAGTGCGCATAGCGGGTCCTGGTGGGGAGACCCAGTACTTC.

The rearrangement joins TRBV28 to TRBJ2-4; D not certain. CDR1 MDHEN and CDR2 SYDVKM come from the germline V gene. Trimming removed 6 bases at V and 0 bases at J, with 3 bases between. The CDR3 totals 12 residues. CDR3 nucleotide sequence: TGTGCCAGCAGCCTAGCCAAAAACATTCAGTACTTC. This codes for CASSLAKNIQYF.

This chain links TRBV5-1 with TRBJ1-1, with D maybe TRBD1 (6 bases). CDR3 length: 15 amino acids. Trimming shortened V by 0 bases and J by 2 bases, and 11 bases separated the two germline ends. CDR1 SGHRS and CDR2 YFSETQ come from the germline V gene. The CDR3 reads CASSLASGVNTEAFF. The CDR3 DNA is TGCGCCAGCAGCTTGGCATCAGGGGTTAACACTGAAGCTTTCTTT.

This chain joins TRBV5-1 and TRBJ1-4, with a weak D call TRBD1 (5 bases). V was cut by 4 bases and J by 8 bases, with 18 bases left in between. CDR3 size: 15 residues. Germline V lookup: CDR1 SGHRS, CDR2 YFSETQ. CDR3 region: CASSIGGVPTEKLFF. As DNA, the CDR3 is TGCGCCAGCAGCATCGGAGGGGTCCCGACCGAAAAACTGTTTTTT.

In DNA form, the CDR3 reads TGTGCCAGCAGCTTAGACGACAGGGCAGATGAGCAGTTCTTC. Translated, it gives CASSLDDRADEQFF. V is TRBV7-9 and J is TRBJ2-1, with 7 bases identical to TRBD1. Germline CDR1 SEHNR, CDR2 FQNEAQ (reference sequence). The CDR3 is 14 residues long. Losses at the gene ends were 1 base for V and 8 bases for J; bases not matched to a gene: 5.

The gene calls are TRBV2 and TRBJ1-2; 9 bases match TRBD1. CDR1 is SNHLY, CDR2 FYNNEI, per germline. The CDR3 is 14 amino acids. After removal of 5 bases from V and 3 bases from J, the junction contained 4 bases not matched to a gene. The CDR3 DNA follows: TGTGCCAGCAGTCTACAGGGGGCGGACTATGGCTACACCTTC. Translated: CASSLQGADYGYTF.